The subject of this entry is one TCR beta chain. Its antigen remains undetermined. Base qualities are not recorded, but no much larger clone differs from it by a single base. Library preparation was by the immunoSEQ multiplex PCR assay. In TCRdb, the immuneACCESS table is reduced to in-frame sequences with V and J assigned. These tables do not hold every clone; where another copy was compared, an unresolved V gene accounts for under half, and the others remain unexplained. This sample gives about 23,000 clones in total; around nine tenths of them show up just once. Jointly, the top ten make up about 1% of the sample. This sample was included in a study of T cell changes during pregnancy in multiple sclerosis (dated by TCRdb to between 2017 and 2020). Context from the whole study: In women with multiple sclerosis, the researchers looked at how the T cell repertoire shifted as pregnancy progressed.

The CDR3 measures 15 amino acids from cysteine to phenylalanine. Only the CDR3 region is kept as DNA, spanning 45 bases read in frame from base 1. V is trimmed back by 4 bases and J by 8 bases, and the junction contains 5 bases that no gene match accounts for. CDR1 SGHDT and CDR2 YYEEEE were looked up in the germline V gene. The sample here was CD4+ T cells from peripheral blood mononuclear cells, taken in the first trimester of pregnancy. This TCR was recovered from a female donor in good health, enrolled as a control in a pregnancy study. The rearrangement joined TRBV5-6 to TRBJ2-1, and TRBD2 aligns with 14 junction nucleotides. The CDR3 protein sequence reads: CASSPGTSGRYEQFF. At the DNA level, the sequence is TGTGCCAGCAGCCCTGGGACTAGCGGGAGATATGAGCAGTTCTTC.